The sequence of this T cell receptor (beta chain) was determined in a study of T cell responses to AZD1222 COVID-19 vaccine. Overall study: Second doses at about 4 or about 12 weeks were pooled. Study conclusions and caveats: When two AZD1222 doses had been given, Spike-specific TCR breadth and depth rose. All repertoire sampling was performed exclusively after the peak T cell response.

Comments on this clone: Its antigen is unknown.

Sequenced by immunoSEQ multiplex PCR; TCRdb stores in-frame clones only, minus some. The data hold 75,000 to 85,000 clones, with about nine tenths observed a single time. The V gene's germline CDR1 is SEHNR and CDR2 FQNEAQ (reference sequence). V gave up 3 bases and J gave up 6 bases, with 14 bases separating them. The CDR3 contains 14 residues. V is TRBV7-9 and J is TRBJ1-1, with D unclear. The sample consisted of peripheral blood, taken on day 0 of AZD1222 vaccination. This TCR derives from an adult in good health. The DNA of the CDR3 is TGTGCCAGCAGCTTTTGGGAAAATAAGGCTGAAGCTTTCTTT. It encodes CASSFWENKAEAFF.